This T cell receptor beta chain was profiled in a study of glioma-infiltrating T cells. Whole-study results and caveats: CDR3 overlap between tissue and blood was very small. Above-expected tissue-blood divergence occurred in all gliomas, most in low-grade ones.

As regards this clonotype: The antigen is not known.

Looked up from germline, CDR1 is DFQATT and CDR2 is SNEGSKA (reference sequence). CDR3 length equals 13 residues. The V end lost 5 bases, the J end lost 4 bases, and 14 bases lay between the germline ends. Amplification of TCR alpha and beta CDR3 regions from RNA used iRepertoire nested multiplex PCR. Tissue mRNA or PBMC total RNA, roughly 85-450 ng, went into one-step reverse transcription and amplification. TCRdb ran MiXCR on the multiplex PCR reads and lists one entry per CDR3 protein. Of roughly 16,000 distinct CDR3 sequences listed, 58% were seen once; the top ten hold around 42%. The clonotype comes from a human donor with low-grade glioma or glioblastoma, undergoing nonglioma brain surgery, or in good health (not recorded which). Specimen: glioma tissue, nonneoplastic brain tissue, or PBMCs (not recorded which). The gene calls are TRBV20-1 and TRBJ1-1; possibly TRBD1 for D (5 bases). CDR3 sequence: CSAGGGWGTEAFF. CDR3 DNA sequence: TGCAGTGCTGGGGGGGGTTGGGGCACTGAAGCTTTCTTT.